The rows below give T cell receptor beta chains drawn from one sample of a study of cytomegalovirus exposure and HLA in healthy donors. TCRdb's copy holds only in-frame clones and misses some; the assay was immunoSEQ multiplex PCR. This table holds more than 150,000 clones, 65% to 85% found once. Sequences were obtained from PBMCs. The origin of the receptors is a girl aged 10 to 17 in good health and CMV-seropositive. CDR3s include the opening cysteine and the closing phenylalanine or tryptophan. The D gene is left open where the match is weak. Part of the rows lack a size; the others show once, few, many or a class for expanded clones.

TRBV25-1	TRBD2	TRBJ2-1	once	TGTGCCACTGCGGGAGGATACAATGAGCAGTTCTTC	CATAGGYNEQFF
TRBV18	TRBD1	TRBJ1-1	-	TGTGCCAGCTCACATAACAGGGGCGGGAACACTGAAGCTTTCTTT	CASSHNRGGNTEAFF
TRBV9	TRBD1	TRBJ1-1	-	TGTGCCAGCAGCGGAGGGGGCGGCACTGAAGCTTTCTTT	CASSGGGGTEAFF
TRBV27	-	TRBJ1-1	-	TGTGCCAGCAGTTCCAGGGAGAACACTGAAGCTTTCTTT	CASSSRENTEAFF
TRBV7-2	-	TRBJ1-1	-	TGTGCCAGCAGCTTAGTAGTATACACTGAAGCTTTCTTT	CASSLVVYTEAFF
TRBV4-3	TRBD2	TRBJ2-7	-	TGCGCCAGCAGCCTCTCACCTCCCTATAGCGGGAGAAGTAACGAGCAGTACTTC	CASSLSPPYSGRSNEQYF
TRBV30	TRBD2	TRBJ2-1	-	TGTGCCTGGAGTGGTGATGGGACTAGCGGAATCTACAATGAGCAGTTCTTC	CAWSGDGTSGIYNEQFF
TRBV5-6	-	TRBJ2-7	-	TGTGCCAGCAGCTTGTTAGCGGAGAGCTCCTACGAGCAGTACTTC	CASSLLAESSYEQYF
TRBV19	TRBD2	TRBJ2-1	-	TGTGCCAGTAGTTGGCCCGAGGGCGGGAGATTCGATGAGCAGTTCTTC	CASSWPEGGRFDEQFF
TRBV6-5	TRBD1	TRBJ1-2	-	TGTGCCAGCAGTTATTCCGGGACAGGGGAGGCCTATGGCTACACCTTC	CASSYSGTGEAYGYTF
TRBV6-5	-	TRBJ2-2	few	TGTGCCAGCAGTTACTCGCGGGGCACCGGGGAGCTGTTTTTT	CASSYSRGTGELFF
TRBV10-2	TRBD1	TRBJ1-2	-	TGCGCCACCGGATGGGCGGACAGGAACTATGGCTACACCTTC	CATGWADRNYGYTF
TRBV7-8	TRBD2	TRBJ2-7	once	TGTGCCAGCAGCCGAGGACTAGCGGGAGGTTGGGGCTACTACGAGCAGTACTTC	CASSRGLAGGWGYYEQYF
TRBV6-1	-	TRBJ2-3	-	TGTGCCAGCAGTGAGAAGGGGAGGAATACGCAGTATTTT	CASSEKGRNTQYF
TRBV4-3	-	TRBJ1-4	-	TGCGCCAGCGGCCAAGATGGCCGGGAAGTCGAAAAACTGTTTTTT	CASGQDGREVEKLFF
TRBV10-3	-	TRBJ2-7	-	TGTGCCATCAGTGAACAGGGTACCTACGAGCAGTACTTC	CAISEQGTYEQYF
TRBV2	TRBD2	TRBJ2-7	-	TGTGCCAGCAGTGTGGGTCTAGCGGGCTACGAGCAGTACTTC	CASSVGLAGYEQYF
TRBV7-9	TRBD2	TRBJ2-3	-	TGTGCCAGCAGCTCCCAGCGGGAGGGCGAACGAGATACGCAGTATTTT	CASSSQREGERDTQYF
TRBV7-9	TRBD1	TRBJ1-2	-	TGTGCCAGCAGCTTATCTCACAGGGGGCGCTATGGCTACACCTTC	CASSLSHRGRYGYTF
TRBV10-1	TRBD2	TRBJ2-6	-	TGCGCCAGCAGTAATGGGACTAGCGGGAGAGGATCTGGGGCCAACGTCCTGACTTTC	CASSNGTSGRGSGANVLTF
TRBV6-5	-	TRBJ2-5	few	TGTGCCAGCAGTTACTCTAGACATCACCAAGAGACCCAGTACTTC	CASSYSRHHQETQYF
TRBV5-5	TRBD2	TRBJ2-6	few	TGTGCCAGCAGCCGGACTAGCGGGAGGACGGTGGGGGCCAACGTCCTGACTTTC	CASSRTSGRTVGANVLTF
TRBV2	TRBD1	TRBJ2-5	-	TGTGCCAGCACCCCAGGGGGGACAGGGAAACAAGAGACCCAGTACTTC	CASTPGGTGKQETQYF
TRBV27	-	TRBJ1-5	-	TGTGCCAGCAGTAAAGGGGATAGCAATCAGCCCCAGCATTTT	CASSKGDSNQPQHF
TRBV5-6	-	TRBJ2-7	-	TGTGCCAGCAGCTTGGCACAGACCTACGAGCAGTACTTC	CASSLAQTYEQYF
TRBV5-6	TRBD2	TRBJ2-5	-	TGTGCCAGCAGCTTCTTAGCGGGACGGTTGAGGGAGACCCAGTACTTC	CASSFLAGRLRETQYF
TRBV5-4	-	TRBJ2-7	-	TGTGCCAGCAGCTTGGCGCTTTCCGGGGGGCAGTACTTC	CASSLALSGGQYF